The 25 T cell receptor beta chains in this list originate from one sample, sequenced in a study of Ad26.COV2.S vaccination and SARS-CoV-2 variants. Documented treatment: around 19 received Ad26.COV2.S at low or high dose, single or two shots; about five received placebo; per-sample allocation not given. Day 63 after the first vaccine or placebo injection was the time point for sampling. Assay used: immunoSEQ multiplex PCR; TCRdb lists only in-frame clones, some missing. Of some 460,000 clones listed, 89% are singletons. This sample comprised peripheral blood, obtained in a trial of Ad26.COV2.S vaccine versus placebo. The receptors derive from a person aged 18-65 years who received the Ad26.COV2.S COVID-19 vaccine or a placebo.

This clone was counted a single time. The chain links TRBV11-2 to TRBJ2-5; TRBD2 aligns across 13 bases. The V gene's germline CDR1 is SGHAT and CDR2 FQNNGV. V lost 5 bases to trimming and J lost 2 bases; unmatched junction nucleotides: 2. This CDR3 is 15 amino acids long. The CDR3 loop is CASSRGLAGQETQYF. The CDR3 DNA reads TGTGCCAGCAGCAGGGGACTAGCGGGACAAGAGACCCAGTACTTC.

This sequence joins TRBV6-5 and TRBJ1-5; D uncertain. Trimming removed 0 bases from V and 1 base from J, with 7 bases in between. Germline V CDR1 and CDR2: MNHEY, SVGAGI. The CDR3 runs to 15 residues. The CDR3 sequence: CASSYSFRSNQPQHF. CDR3 bases: TGTGCCAGCAGTTACTCTTTCAGGAGCAATCAGCCCCAGCATTTT.

This rearrangement joins TRBV5-4 to TRBJ2-7, with TRBD1 matching 9 bases. Germline loops: CDR1 SGHNT, CDR2 YYREEE (reference sequence). Trimming removed 9 bases from V and 2 bases from J; junction bases left unmatched: 15. CDR3 length: 16 amino acids. The CDR3 spells CANLLPGDRVTYEQYF. The CDR3 DNA reads TGTGCCAACCTACTTCCCGGGGACAGGGTGACCTACGAGCAGTACTTC.

This chain connects TRBV5-1 to TRBJ2-7, with TRBD2 matching 9 bases. This CDR3 contains 15 residues. V was pared by 2 bases and J by 3 bases, with 6 bases of the junction left unmatched. Germline-derived CDR1 and CDR2 are SGHRS and YFSETQ. The CDR3, as DNA: TGCGCCAGCAGCTTTAATAGCGGGAGTTTCTACGAGCAGTACTTC. As protein: CASSFNSGSFYEQYF. The variable domain in full, completed from reference TRBV5-1 and TRBJ2-7, reads KAGVTQTPRYLIKTRGQQVTLSCSPISGHRSVSWYQQTPGQGLQFLFEYFSETQRNKGNFPGRFSGRQFSNSRSEMNVSTLELGDSALYLCASSFNSGSFYEQYFGPGTRLTVT.

CDR3 in DNA: TGCGCCAGCAGCTTTGGACAGGGTTTAGTTAACACTGAAGCTTTCTTT. Protein product: CASSFGQGLVNTEAFF. The V and J genes are TRBV5-1 and TRBJ1-1; 8 bases match TRBD1. This CDR3 is 16 amino acids long. J lost 2 bases, V lost 2 bases, and 8 bases had no gene match. The V gene's germline CDR1 is SGHRS and CDR2 YFSETQ.

V is TRBV29-1 and J is TRBJ1-1; no clear D. The CDR3 length is 13 residues. The V gene lost 4 bases and the J gene lost 10 bases, with 19 bases spanning the gap. Germline V gene lookup returns CDR1 SQVTM and CDR2 ANQGSEA. The chain's CDR3 is CSVASLQRLGAFF. Written as DNA, the CDR3 is TGCAGCGTTGCGAGTCTACAACGCCTCGGAGCTTTCTTT.

This rearrangement joins TRBV6-5 to TRBJ1-3; 9 bases are a match to TRBD1. Germline lookup yields CDR1 MNHEY and CDR2 SVGAGI. Trimming took 2 bases from V and 0 from J; bases not matched to a gene: 2. This CDR3 comprises 16 residues. CDR3 sequence (DNA): TGTGCCAGCAGTTACGGGACAGGGAGCTCTGGAAACACCATATATTTT. Its translation is CASSYGTGSSGNTIYF.

This chain connects TRBV2 to TRBJ2-2, with 7 bases identical to TRBD1. The CDR3 runs to 14 residues. The V segment lost 8 bases and the J segment 4 bases; nucleotides outside the gene matches: 7. The germline gives CDR1 SNHLY, CDR2 FYNNEI. For the CDR3, the DNA is TGTGCCAGCGGTGGGCCAGGGGGCACCGGGGAGCTGTTTTTT. This encodes CASGGPGGTGELFF. The full variable domain, completed using reference TRBV2 and TRBJ2-2, is EPEVTQTPSHQVTQMGQEVILRCVPISNHLYFYWYRQILGQKVEFLVSFYNNEISEKSEIFDDQFSVERPDGSNFTLKIRSTKLEDSAMYFCASGGPGGTGELFFGEGSRLTVL.

This clone was recorded once. J is TRBJ2-6 and V is TRBV10-3, with D possibly matching TRBD2 (5 bases). This CDR3 region has 15 residues. The germline V gene encodes CDR1 ENHRY and CDR2 SYGVKD. Trimming shortened V by 6 bases and J by 4 bases, and 13 bases separated the two germline ends. CDR3 sequence reads: CAISSGVSGANVLTF. The CDR3 DNA reads TGTGCCATCAGCTCCGGGGTGTCCGGGGCCAACGTCCTGACTTTC.

The V call is TRBV19, the J call TRBJ2-7; D remains unclear. The germline V and J ends were trimmed by 6 bases and 9 bases, with 12 bases remaining between them. Germline CDR1 reads LNHDA; CDR2 reads SQIVND (reference sequence). This CDR3 has 11 amino acids. CDR3 loop: CASSLGTRQYF. CDR3 coding DNA: TGTGCCAGTAGCTTGGGCACGCGGCAGTACTTC.

The chain links TRBV6-5 to TRBJ1-6; D gene uncertain. Germline CDR1 MNHEY, CDR2 SVGAGI. Trimming took off 6 bases at V and 8 bases at J, with 17 bases between the two ends. This CDR3 spans 15 amino acids. The CDR3 coding sequence is TGTGCCAGCAGGTCCCCTGGTCCCTTTGATTCACCCCTCCACTTT. Translation gives CASRSPGPFDSPLHF.

The V call is TRBV7-3, the J call TRBJ2-3; 9 nucleotides line up with TRBD2. The length of the CDR3 is 14 residues. V lost 5 bases, J lost 2 bases, and 2 bases stayed unmatched. The germline V gene encodes CDR1 SGHTA and CDR2 FQGTGA. CDR3 residues: CASSLAGITDTQYF. The CDR3 nucleotides are TGTGCCAGCAGCCTAGCGGGGATCACAGATACGCAGTATTTT.

The chain is built from TRBV4-3 and TRBJ2-1; maybe TRBD2 (6 bases). The CDR3 runs to 14 residues. Deletions cut 1 base from V and 9 bases from J, with 13 bases between. Germline CDR1 reads LGHNA; CDR2 reads YSLEER. CDR3 protein: CASSQVSWRGEQFF. CDR3 nucleotide sequence: TGCGCCAGCAGCCAAGTTTCGTGGCGGGGTGAGCAGTTCTTC.

V gene TRBV28 combines with J gene TRBJ1-5, with 9 nucleotides matching TRBD1. The CDR3 is made up of 14 amino acids. CDR1 and CDR2 (germline): MDHEN, SYDVKM. J gave up 6 bases and V 6 bases, and 6 bases lay outside the gene matches. The CDR3 region has the DNA TGTGCCAGCAGGGGGGACAGGGCGACTCAGCCCCAGCATTTT. Protein sequence: CASRGDRATQPQHF.

V and J are TRBV11-2 and TRBJ1-2; 9 bases align to TRBD1. Germline assignment: CDR1 SGHAT and CDR2 FQNNGV. The CDR3 covers 14 residues. Trimming at V came to 5 bases and at J to 3 bases, leaving 4 bases not matched to a gene. The CDR3 nucleotides are TGTGCCAGCAGCACCGGGACAGGGCACTATGGCTACACCTTC. Translating it yields CASSTGTGHYGYTF.

This sequence joins TRBV30 and TRBJ2-6; 9 nucleotides align to TRBD1. Germline V gene sequence: CDR1 GTSNPN, CDR2 SVGIG (reference sequence). V lost 4 bases, J lost 3 bases, and 4 bases stayed unmatched. This CDR3 is 15 amino acids long. The DNA of the CDR3 is TGTGCCTGGACCAACAGGGGGCATGGGGCCAACGTCCTGACTTTC. It yields the protein CAWTNRGHGANVLTF.

J is TRBJ2-3 and V is TRBV28, with TRBD1 identical over 10 bases. Trimming cost V 6 bases and J 1 base; bases outside gene matches: 1. Germline CDR1 and CDR2: MDHEN and SYDVKM. The CDR3 contains 14 residues. CDR3 bases: TGTGCCAGCAGAGGGACAGGGGGCACAGATACGCAGTATTTT. It translates to CASRGTGGTDTQYF.

The J gene is TRBJ1-2, the V gene TRBV28, with 11 positions matching TRBD1. Germline CDR1 MDHEN, CDR2 SYDVKM. The junction had 4 bases not matched to a gene; V was cut back by 6 bases and J by 7 bases. This CDR3 has 13 residues. CDR3 region: CASSGQGAVGYTF. DNA for the CDR3: TGTGCCAGCAGCGGACAGGGGGCCGTTGGCTACACCTTC.

The chain links TRBV7-9 to TRBJ1-1; D not resolved. V lost 3 bases to trimming and J lost 0 bases, with 8 bases between them. There are 14 residues in the CDR3. Germline V CDR1 and CDR2: SEHNR, FQNEAQ (reference sequence). The CDR3 loop is CASSFPDMNTEAFF. The CDR3 DNA reads TGTGCCAGCAGCTTTCCTGACATGAACACTGAAGCTTTCTTT.

This chain links TRBV25-1 with TRBJ1-2; tentatively, D is TRBD1 (5 bases). Germline V lookup: CDR1 MGHDK, CDR2 SYGVNS. The CDR3 sequence is 14 residues long. With 6 bases removed from V and 8 bases from J, the gap between germline ends came to 19 bases. The CDR3 loop is CASSKGYGHGGYTF. The CDR3, as DNA: TGTGCCAGCAGCAAGGGGTACGGCCACGGGGGCTACACCTTC.

The chain has TRBV5-1 and TRBJ2-7; tentatively, D is TRBD2 (6 bases). CDR3 length: 14 residues. Germline loops: CDR1 SGHRS, CDR2 YFSETQ. Deletions cut 0 bases from V and 7 bases from J, with 14 bases between. This CDR3 reads CASSLVEGAGEQYF. CDR3 DNA sequence: TGCGCCAGCAGCTTGGTGGAGGGCGCGGGGGAGCAGTACTTC.

The V call is TRBV3-1 (or the pseudogene TRBV3-2), the J call TRBJ2-5; D is perhaps TRBD2 (6 bases). With 3 bases removed from V and 11 bases from J, the gap between germline ends came to 22 bases. This CDR3 contains 15 residues. Per germline, CDR1 LGHDT and CDR2 YNNKEL (reference sequence). The DNA for the CDR3 is TGTGCCAGCAGCCACAGCCCAACTAGCTCCCCTCGTCAGTACTTC. Translation: CASSHSPTSSPRQYF.

The genes are TRBV19 and TRBJ2-3, with D possibly being TRBD2 (5 bases). Germline lookup yields CDR1 LNHDA and CDR2 SQIVND (reference sequence). V dropped 0 bases and J dropped 0 bases, with 16 bases sitting between them. The CDR3 is made up of 18 amino acids. CDR3 nucleotide sequence: TGTGCCAGTAGTATAGATGGGCCGGACTCAACTAGCACAGATACGCAGTATTTT. It codes for CASSIDGPDSTSTDTQYF.

This chain links TRBV5-5 with TRBJ1-4; D may be TRBD1 (5 bases). The germline V gene encodes CDR1 SGHKS and CDR2 YYEKEE (reference sequence). V was trimmed by 2 bases and J by 5 bases, leaving 10 bases between them. The length of the CDR3 is 14 residues. The CDR3 region has the DNA TGTGCCAGCAGCTTCGGGGCGACGAATGAAAAACTGTTTTTT. It codes for CASSFGATNEKLFF.

This chain joins TRBV6-5 and TRBJ1-1, with D uncertain. From germline, CDR1 is MNHEY and CDR2 SVGAGI. V was pared by 0 bases and J by 0 bases, with 8 bases between. The CDR3 runs 15 residues. The CDR3 DNA sequence: TGTGCCAGCAGTTACTCGATTCTGATGAACACTGAAGCTTTCTTT. Its translation is CASSYSILMNTEAFF.